Presented here are 4 T cell receptor beta chains from one specimen sequenced in a study of cytotoxic CD8 clonotypes in ibrutinib-treated CLL. Data came from immunoSEQ multiplex PCR; TCRdb stores just in-frame clones and leaves some out. The top ten clones hold 9.5% to 15% of a sample with just over 45,000 clones, around 73% of them seen once. Here the sequenced sample was PBMCs, taken after 12 months of ibrutinib treatment. The receptors shown here come from a human donor with chronic lymphocytic leukemia.

This sequence joins TRBV6-5 and TRBJ2-7; no clear D gene. CDR1 is MNHEY, CDR2 SVGAGI, per germline. CDR3 size: 14 residues. V dropped 2 bases and J dropped 3 bases, with 11 bases sitting between them. The CDR3 DNA reads as TGTGCCAGCAGTTACGGGTTGGACGGCTACGAGCAGTACTTC. This translates into CASSYGLDGYEQYF.

The J gene is TRBJ2-2, the V gene TRBV5-1; D is perhaps TRBD1 (5 bases). Between the trimmed V and J ends, which lost 2 bases and 8 bases, there was a span of 16 bases. CDR3 length: 15 residues. The germline V gene encodes CDR1 SGHRS and CDR2 YFSETQ. CDR3: CASSFTSIAGGELFF. CDR3 coding DNA: TGCGCCAGCAGCTTCACTTCCATCGCAGGGGGGGAGCTGTTTTTT.

The rearrangement joins TRBV6-5 to TRBJ2-7, with 10 bases aligning to TRBD1. There are 13 residues in the CDR3. After removal of 6 bases from V and 5 bases from J, the junction contained 4 bases not matched to a gene. CDR1 MNHEY and CDR2 SVGAGI come from the germline V gene. CDR3 loop: CASRKGQGHEQYF. DNA for the CDR3: TGTGCCAGCAGAAAGGGACAGGGGCACGAGCAGTACTTC.

The V and J genes are TRBV7-2 and TRBJ2-7; the D call may be TRBD1 or TRBD2 (5 bases each). Trimming left V 5 bases short and J 2 bases short, with 16 bases between. The CDR3 extends over 15 amino acids. Looked up from germline, CDR1 is SGHTA and CDR2 is FQGNSA. Written as DNA, the CDR3 is TGTGCCAGCAGCCTCACCGGGGACGGAACCTACGAGCAGTACTTC. It is translated as CASSLTGDGTYEQYF.